The sequence of this T cell receptor (beta chain) was determined in a study of a mutant IDH1 vaccine in newly diagnosed glioma. On the study more broadly: Either 4-6 weeks after radiotherapy alone or alongside temozolomide, vaccination was begun. The sex distribution of treated patients was 62.5% male and approximately 40% female, with a mean age of around 43 years.

Documented time point: week 47, end of study. Vaccinated patients received 300 ug of mutant IDH1 20-mer peptide per dose, with topical imiquimod. Each astrocytoma in the donors was new, WHO grade 3 or 4, IDH1-mutant and ATRX-lost. V lost 5 bases and J 4 bases, leaving 17 bases between the germline ends. Germline CDR1 reads LNHDA; CDR2 reads SQIVND (reference sequence). The CDR3 covers 15 residues. Produced via immunoSEQ multiplex PCR; TCRdb's table is partial and in-frame only. The sample holds roughly 56,000 clones, over 75% seen once. Turning to this clone: Its antigen is still unknown.

Sequenced here: PBMCs, sampled from a glioma patient whose treatment included an IDH1 peptide vaccine. The sequence was collected from a middle-aged woman with glioma. Some clones in this sample may be carry-over from other donors' samples. This rearrangement joins TRBV19 to TRBJ1-2, with D possibly matching TRBD1 (5 bases). CDR3 bases: TGTGCCAGTAGTTTCGGAGGGGAGAGACTCTATGGCTACACCTTC. Encoded protein: CASSFGGERLYGYTF.